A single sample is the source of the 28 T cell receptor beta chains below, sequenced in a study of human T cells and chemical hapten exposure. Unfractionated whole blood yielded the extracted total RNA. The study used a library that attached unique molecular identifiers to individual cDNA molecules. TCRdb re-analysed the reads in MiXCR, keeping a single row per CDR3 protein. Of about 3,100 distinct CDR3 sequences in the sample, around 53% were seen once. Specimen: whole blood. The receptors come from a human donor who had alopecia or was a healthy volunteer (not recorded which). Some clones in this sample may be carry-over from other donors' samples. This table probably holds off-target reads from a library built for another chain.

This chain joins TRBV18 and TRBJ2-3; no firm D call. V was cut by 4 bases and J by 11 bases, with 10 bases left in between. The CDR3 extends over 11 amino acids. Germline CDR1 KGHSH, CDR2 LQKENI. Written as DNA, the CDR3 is TGTGCCAGCTCACAGGAGACTGAGCAGTATTTT. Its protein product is CASSQETEQYF.

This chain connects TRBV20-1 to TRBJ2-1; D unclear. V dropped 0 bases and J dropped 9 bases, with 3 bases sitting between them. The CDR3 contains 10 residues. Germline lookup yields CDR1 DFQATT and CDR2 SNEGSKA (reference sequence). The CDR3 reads CSAREAEQFF. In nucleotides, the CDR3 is TGCAGTGCTAGAGAAGCTGAGCAGTTCTTC.

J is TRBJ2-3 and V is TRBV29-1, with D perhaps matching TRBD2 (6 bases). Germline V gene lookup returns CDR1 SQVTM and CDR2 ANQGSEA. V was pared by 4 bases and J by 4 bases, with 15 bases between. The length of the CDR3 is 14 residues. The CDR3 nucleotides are TGCAGCGTTGCAACGGGAGTAAGGGCAGATACGCAGTATTTT. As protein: CSVATGVRADTQYF.

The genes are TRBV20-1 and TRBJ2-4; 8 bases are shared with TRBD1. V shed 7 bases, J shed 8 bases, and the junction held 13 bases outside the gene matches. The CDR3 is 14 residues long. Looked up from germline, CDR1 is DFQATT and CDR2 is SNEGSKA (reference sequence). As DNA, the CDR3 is TGCAGTGTTACCCTACAGGGGGAGGAGGACATTCAGTACTTC. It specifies CSVTLQGEEDIQYF.

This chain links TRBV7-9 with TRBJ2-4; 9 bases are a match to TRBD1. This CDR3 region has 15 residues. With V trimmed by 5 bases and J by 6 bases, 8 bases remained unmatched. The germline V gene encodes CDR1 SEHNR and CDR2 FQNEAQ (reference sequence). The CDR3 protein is CASSRDRAPGNIQYF. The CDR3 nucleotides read TGTGCCAGCAGCCGGGACAGGGCGCCTGGAAACATTCAGTACTTC.

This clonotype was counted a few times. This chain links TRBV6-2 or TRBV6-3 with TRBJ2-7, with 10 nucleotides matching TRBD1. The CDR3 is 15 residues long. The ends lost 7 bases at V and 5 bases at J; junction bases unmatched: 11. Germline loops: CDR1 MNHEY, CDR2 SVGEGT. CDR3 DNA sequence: TGTGCCAGCAACCTCCCAGGACAGGGGGGAAACGAGCAGTACTTC. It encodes CASNLPGQGGNEQYF.

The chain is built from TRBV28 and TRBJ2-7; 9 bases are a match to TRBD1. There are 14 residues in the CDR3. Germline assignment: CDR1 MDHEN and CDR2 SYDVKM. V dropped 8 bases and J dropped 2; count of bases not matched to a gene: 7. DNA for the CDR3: TGTGCCAGCCACCCCCGGGACAGGGCCTACGAGCAGTACTTC. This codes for CASHPRDRAYEQYF.

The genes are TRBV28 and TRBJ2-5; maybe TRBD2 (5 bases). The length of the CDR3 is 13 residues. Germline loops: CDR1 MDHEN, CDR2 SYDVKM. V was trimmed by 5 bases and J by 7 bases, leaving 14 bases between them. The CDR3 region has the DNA TGTGCCAGCAGTCCTCAGGACTTGGGGACCCAGTACTTC. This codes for CASSPQDLGTQYF.

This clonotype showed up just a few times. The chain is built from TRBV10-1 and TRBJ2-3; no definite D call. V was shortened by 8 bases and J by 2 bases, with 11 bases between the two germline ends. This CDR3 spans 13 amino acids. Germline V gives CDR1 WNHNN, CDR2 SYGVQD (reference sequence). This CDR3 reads CASADLHTDTQYF. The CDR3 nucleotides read TGCGCCAGCGCCGACCTACACACAGATACGCAGTATTTT.

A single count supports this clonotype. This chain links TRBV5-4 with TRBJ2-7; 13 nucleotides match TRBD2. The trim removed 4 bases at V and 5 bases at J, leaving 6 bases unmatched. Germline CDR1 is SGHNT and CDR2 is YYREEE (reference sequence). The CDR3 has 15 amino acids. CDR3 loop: CASSPRTSGRNEQYF. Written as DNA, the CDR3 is TGTGCCAGCAGCCCCCGGACTAGCGGGAGAAACGAGCAGTACTTC.

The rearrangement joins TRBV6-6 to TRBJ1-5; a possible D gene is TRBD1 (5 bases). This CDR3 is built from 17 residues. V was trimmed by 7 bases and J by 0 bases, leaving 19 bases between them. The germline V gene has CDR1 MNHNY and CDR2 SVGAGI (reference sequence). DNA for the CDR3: TGTGCCAGCACCCCCGACAGCCTCCAATATAGCAATCAGCCCCAGCATTTT. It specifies CASTPDSLQYSNQPQHF.

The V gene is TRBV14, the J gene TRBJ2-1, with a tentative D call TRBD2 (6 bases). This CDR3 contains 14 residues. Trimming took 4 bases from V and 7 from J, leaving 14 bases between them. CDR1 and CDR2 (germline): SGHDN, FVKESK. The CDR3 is CASSPRDGGNEQFF. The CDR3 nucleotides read TGTGCCAGCAGCCCGCGGGATGGGGGGAATGAGCAGTTCTTC.

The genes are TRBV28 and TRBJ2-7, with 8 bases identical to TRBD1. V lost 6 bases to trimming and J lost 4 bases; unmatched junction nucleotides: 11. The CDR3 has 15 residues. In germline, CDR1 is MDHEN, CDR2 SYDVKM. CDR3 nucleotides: TGTGCCAGCAGCTTCGGCCAGGGGGCAGATTACGAGCAGTACTTC. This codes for CASSFGQGADYEQYF.

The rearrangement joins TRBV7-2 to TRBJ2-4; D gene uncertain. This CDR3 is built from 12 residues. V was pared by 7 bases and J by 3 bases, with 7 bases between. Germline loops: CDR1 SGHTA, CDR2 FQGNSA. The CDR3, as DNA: TGTGCCAGCACCGAGGACAAAAACATTCAGTACTTC. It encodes CASTEDKNIQYF.

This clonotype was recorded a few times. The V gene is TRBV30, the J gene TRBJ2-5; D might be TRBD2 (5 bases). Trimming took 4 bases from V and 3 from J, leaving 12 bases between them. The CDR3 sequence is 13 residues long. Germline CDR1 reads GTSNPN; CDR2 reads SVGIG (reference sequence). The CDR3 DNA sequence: TGTGCCTGGACCCCCGACGGGGAAGAGACCCAGTACTTC. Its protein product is CAWTPDGEETQYF.

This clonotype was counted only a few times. Here the CDR3 DNA reads TGTGCCAGCTCACCCCCGGGGTCATACGAGCAGTACTTC. Translating gives CASSPPGSYEQYF. The chain links TRBV18 to TRBJ2-7; D is possibly TRBD2 (5 bases). V lost 3 bases, J lost 4 bases, and 10 bases lay in between. This CDR3 spans 13 amino acids. Germline values: CDR1 KGHSH, CDR2 LQKENI.

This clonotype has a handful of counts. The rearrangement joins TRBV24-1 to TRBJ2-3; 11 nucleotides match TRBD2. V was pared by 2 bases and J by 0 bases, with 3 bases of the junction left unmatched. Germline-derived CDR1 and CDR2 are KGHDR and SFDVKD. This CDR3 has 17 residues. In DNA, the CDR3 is TGTGCCACCAGTGATTCGGGACTAGCGGATAGCACAGATACGCAGTATTTT. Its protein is CATSDSGLADSTDTQYF.

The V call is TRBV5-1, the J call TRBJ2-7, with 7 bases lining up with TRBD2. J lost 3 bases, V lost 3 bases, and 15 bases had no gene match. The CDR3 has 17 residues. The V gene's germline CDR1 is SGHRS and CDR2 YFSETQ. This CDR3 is CASSSHQAGDYLYEQYF. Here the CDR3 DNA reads TGCGCCAGCAGCTCGCACCAGGCGGGGGATTACCTCTACGAGCAGTACTTC.

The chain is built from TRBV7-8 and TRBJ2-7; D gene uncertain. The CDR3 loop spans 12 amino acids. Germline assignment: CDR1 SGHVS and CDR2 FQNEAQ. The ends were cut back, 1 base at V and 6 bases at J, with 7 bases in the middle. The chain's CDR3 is CASSLGVSEQYF. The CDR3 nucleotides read TGTGCCAGCAGCTTAGGGGTTTCCGAGCAGTACTTC. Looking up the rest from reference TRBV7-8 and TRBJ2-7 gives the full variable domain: GAGVSQSPRYKVAKRGQDVALRCDPISGHVSLFWYQQALGQGPEFLTYFQNEAQLDKSGLPSDRFFAERPEGSVSTLKIQRTQQEDSAVYLCASSLGVSEQYFGPGTRLTVT.

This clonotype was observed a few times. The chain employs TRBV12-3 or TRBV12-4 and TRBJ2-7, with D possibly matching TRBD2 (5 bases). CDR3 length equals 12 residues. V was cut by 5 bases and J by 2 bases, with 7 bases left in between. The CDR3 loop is CASSPGAYEQYF. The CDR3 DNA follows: TGTGCCAGCAGTCCCGGGGCCTACGAGCAGTACTTC.

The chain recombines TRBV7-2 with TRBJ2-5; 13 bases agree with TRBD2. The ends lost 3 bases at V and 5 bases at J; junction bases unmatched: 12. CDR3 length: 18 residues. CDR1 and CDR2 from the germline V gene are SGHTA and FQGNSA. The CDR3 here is CASSLGATSGRAMETQYF. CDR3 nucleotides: TGTGCCAGCAGCTTGGGAGCCACTAGCGGGAGGGCCATGGAGACCCAGTACTTC.

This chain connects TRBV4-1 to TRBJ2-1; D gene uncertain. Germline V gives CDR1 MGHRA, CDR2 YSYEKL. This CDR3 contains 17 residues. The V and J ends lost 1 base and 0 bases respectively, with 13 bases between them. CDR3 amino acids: CASSQVQTGFSYNEQFF. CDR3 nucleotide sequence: TGCGCCAGCAGCCAAGTGCAAACGGGTTTCTCCTACAATGAGCAGTTCTTC.

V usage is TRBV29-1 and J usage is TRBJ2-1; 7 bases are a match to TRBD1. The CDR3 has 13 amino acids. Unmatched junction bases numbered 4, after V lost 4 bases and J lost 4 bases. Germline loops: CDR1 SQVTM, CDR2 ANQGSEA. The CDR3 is CSVGGGDYNEQFF. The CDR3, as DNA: TGCAGCGTTGGAGGGGGCGATTACAATGAGCAGTTCTTC.

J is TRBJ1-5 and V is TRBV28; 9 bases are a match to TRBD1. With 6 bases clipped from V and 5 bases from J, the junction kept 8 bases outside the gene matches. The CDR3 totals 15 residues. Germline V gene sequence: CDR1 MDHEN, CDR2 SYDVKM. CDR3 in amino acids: CASRPTGGGYQPQHF. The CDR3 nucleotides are TGTGCCAGCAGGCCTACAGGGGGCGGATATCAGCCCCAGCATTTT.

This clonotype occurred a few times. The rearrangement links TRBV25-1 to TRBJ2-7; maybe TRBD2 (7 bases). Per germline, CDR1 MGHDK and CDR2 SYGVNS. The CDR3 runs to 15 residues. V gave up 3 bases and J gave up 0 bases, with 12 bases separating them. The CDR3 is CASSDPGGLSYEQYF. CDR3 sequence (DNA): TGTGCCAGCAGTGACCCCGGGGGGCTCTCCTACGAGCAGTACTTC.

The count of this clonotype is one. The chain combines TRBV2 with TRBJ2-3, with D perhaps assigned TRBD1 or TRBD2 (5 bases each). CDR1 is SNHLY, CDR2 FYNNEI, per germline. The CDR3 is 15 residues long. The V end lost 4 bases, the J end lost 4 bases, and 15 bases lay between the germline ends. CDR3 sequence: CASSAGPSLADTQYF. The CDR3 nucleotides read TGTGCCAGCAGTGCGGGGCCCTCCTTGGCAGATACGCAGTATTTT.

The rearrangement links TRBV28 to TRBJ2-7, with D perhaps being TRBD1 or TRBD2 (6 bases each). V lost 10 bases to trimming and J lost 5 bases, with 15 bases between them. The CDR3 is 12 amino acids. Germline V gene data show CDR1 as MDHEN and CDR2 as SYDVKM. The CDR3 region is CATLRGVDEQYF. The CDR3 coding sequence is TGTGCCACCCTTAGGGGGGTTGACGAGCAGTACTTC.

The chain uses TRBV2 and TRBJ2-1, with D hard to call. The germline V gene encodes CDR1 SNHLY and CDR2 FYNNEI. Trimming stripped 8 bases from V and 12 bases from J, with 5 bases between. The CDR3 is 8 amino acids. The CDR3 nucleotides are TGTGCCAGCGGAAGGCAGTTCTTC. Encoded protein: CASGRQFF. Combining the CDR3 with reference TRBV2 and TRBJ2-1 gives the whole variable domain EPEVTQTPSHQVTQMGQEVILRCVPISNHLYFYWYRQILGQKVEFLVSFYNNEISEKSEIFDDQFSVERPDGSNFTLKIRSTKLEDSAMYFCASGRQFFGPGTRLTVL.